The entry below describes one T cell receptor (beta chain). The target antigen is unknown. The data belong to a study of cytomegalovirus exposure and HLA in healthy donors. Across the study: A prior study identified 100 million to 130 million unique TCR beta sequences from about 200 million T cells.

The PCR ran on 60 Vbeta and 13 Jbeta primers. In the original workflow: Unique TCR beta chains numbered around 80 million in a later analysis, with roughly 10 million shared. Sequenced by immunoSEQ multiplex PCR; TCRdb stores in-frame clones only, minus some. Clonal size and the V and J genes are those of that table, whereas D and trimming came from the DNA. The sample has roughly 200,000 clones, roughly four fifths seen once. Whole-study findings and limits: Earlier analysis found most TCR beta V segments productive about 87% or about 30% of the time.

The sequence was obtained from a woman aged 50 to 60 in good health and CMV-seronegative. Sequences were obtained from PBMCs.

CDR3 in DNA: TGTGCCAGCAGCTTAAGCGGGAGTGAGACCCAGTACTTC. Translating it yields CASSLSGSETQYF. V usage is TRBV7-9 and J usage is TRBJ2-5; 8 nucleotides align to TRBD2. Germline V CDR1 and CDR2: SEHNR, FQNEAQ (reference sequence). Unmatched junction bases numbered 1, after V lost 2 bases and J lost 5 bases. This CDR3 spans 13 amino acids. The variable domain in full, completed from reference TRBV7-9 and TRBJ2-5, reads DTGVSQNPRHKITKRGQNVTFRCDPISEHNRLYWYRQTLGQGPEFLTYFQNEAQLEKSRLLSDRFSAERPKGSFSTLEIQRTEQGDSAMYLCASSLSGSETQYFGPGTRLLVL.